The clone carrying this T cell receptor beta chain was found a few times. Its antigen is currently unknown. The sample belongs to a study of identifying expanded T cells in peripheral blood. Using immunoSEQ multiplex PCR, the repertoire was profiled, and TCRdb retains in-frame clones only, with some absent. The sample contains 75,000 to 90,000 clones, roughly four fifths of which appear only once. The CDR3 totals 19 residues. Germline CDR1 SGHRS, CDR2 YFSETQ. Trimming pared 0 bases from V and 0 bases from J, leaving 19 bases between. No infections or other immune events were documented during collection. Study-level findings and limits: Over approximately two and four weeks, about 17 and 20 clones changed, versus 1.2 between replicates. Clone count variance between approximately 2-week samples rose with total template count.

The receptor was derived from a person between 18 and 70 years old in good health. The material sequenced was blood. The rearrangement joins TRBV5-1 to TRBJ1-5; weak D call: TRBD1 (5 bases). The CDR3 nucleotides read TGCGCCAGCAGCTTGGTTTGGTTTCGACAGTCTTATAGCAATCAGCCCCAGCATTTT. The encoded protein is CASSLVWFRQSYSNQPQHF.